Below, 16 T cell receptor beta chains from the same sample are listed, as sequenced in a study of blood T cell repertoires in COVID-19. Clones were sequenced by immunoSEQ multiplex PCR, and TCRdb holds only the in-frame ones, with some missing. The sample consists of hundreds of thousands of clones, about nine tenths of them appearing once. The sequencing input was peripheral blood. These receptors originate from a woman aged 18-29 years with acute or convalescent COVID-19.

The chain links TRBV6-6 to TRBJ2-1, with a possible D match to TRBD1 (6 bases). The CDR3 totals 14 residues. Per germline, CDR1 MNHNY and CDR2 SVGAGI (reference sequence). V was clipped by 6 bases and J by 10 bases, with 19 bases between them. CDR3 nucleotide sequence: TGTGCCAGCAGCCGTTTACAGGGAAGGGACGAGCAGTTCTTC. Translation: CASSRLQGRDEQFF.

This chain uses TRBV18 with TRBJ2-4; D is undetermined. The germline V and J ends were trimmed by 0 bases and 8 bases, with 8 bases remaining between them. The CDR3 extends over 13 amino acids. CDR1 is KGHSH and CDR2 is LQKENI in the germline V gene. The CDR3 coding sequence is TGTGCCAGCTCACCACCTACTCTCGACATTCAGTACTTC. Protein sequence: CASSPPTLDIQYF.

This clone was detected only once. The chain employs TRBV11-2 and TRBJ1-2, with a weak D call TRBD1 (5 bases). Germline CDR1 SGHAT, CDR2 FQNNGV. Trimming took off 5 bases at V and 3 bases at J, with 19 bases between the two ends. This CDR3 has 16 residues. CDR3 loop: CASSAETRGGYYGYTF. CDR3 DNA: TGTGCCAGCAGCGCAGAGACACGGGGGGGATACTATGGCTACACCTTC.

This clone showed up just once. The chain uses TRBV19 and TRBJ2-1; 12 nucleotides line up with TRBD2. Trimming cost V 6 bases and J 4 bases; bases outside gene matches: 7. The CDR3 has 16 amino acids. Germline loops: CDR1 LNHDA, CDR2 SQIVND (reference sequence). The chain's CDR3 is CASRFGLAGPYNEQFF. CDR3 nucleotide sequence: TGTGCCAGTAGGTTCGGACTAGCGGGGCCATACAATGAGCAGTTCTTC.

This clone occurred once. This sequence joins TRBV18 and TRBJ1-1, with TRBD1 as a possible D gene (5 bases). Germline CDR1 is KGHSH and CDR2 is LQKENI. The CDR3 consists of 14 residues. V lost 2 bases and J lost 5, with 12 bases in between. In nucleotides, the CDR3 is TGTGCCAGCTCACCATGGGGGGGAGAGACTGAAGCTTTCTTT. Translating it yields CASSPWGGETEAFF.

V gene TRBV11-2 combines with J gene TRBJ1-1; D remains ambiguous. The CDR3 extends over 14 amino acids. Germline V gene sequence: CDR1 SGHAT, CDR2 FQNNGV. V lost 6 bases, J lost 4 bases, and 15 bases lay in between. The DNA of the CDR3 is TGTGCCAGCAGGACTTCCGTTGGAAGCACTGAAGCTTTCTTT. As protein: CASRTSVGSTEAFF. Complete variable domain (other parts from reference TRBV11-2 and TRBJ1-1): EAGVAQSPRYKIIEKRQSVAFWCNPISGHATLYWYQQILGQGPKLLIQFQNNGVVDDSQLPKDRFSAERLKGVDSTLKIQPAKLEDSAVYLCASRTSVGSTEAFFGQGTRLTVV.

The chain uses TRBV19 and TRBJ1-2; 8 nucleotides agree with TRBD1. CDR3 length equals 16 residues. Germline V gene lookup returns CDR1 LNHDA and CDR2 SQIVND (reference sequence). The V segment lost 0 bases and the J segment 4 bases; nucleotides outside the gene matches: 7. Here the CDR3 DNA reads TGTGCCAGTAGTATAGATCAAGCAGGGGGCGTCTATGGCTACACCTTC. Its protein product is CASSIDQAGGVYGYTF.

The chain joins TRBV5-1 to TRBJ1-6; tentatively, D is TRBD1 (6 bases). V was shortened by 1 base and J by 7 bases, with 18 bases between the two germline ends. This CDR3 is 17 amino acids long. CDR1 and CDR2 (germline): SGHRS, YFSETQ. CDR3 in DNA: TGCGCCAGCAGCTTGAACCCCCGGGGGGCCGACAATTCACCCCTCCACTTT. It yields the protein CASSLNPRGADNSPLHF.

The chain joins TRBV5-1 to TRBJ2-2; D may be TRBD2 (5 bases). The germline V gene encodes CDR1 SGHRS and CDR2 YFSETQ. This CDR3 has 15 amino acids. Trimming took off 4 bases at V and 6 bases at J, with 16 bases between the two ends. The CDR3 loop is CASSTSGVRAGELFF. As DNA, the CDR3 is TGCGCCAGCAGCACCTCAGGAGTGCGGGCCGGGGAGCTGTTTTTT.

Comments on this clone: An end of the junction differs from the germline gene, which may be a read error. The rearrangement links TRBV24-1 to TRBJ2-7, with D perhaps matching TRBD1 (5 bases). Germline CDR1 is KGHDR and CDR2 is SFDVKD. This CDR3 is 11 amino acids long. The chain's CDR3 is CATTGPGQTHF. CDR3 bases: TGTGCCACCACTGGTCCTGGACAAACCCACTTC.

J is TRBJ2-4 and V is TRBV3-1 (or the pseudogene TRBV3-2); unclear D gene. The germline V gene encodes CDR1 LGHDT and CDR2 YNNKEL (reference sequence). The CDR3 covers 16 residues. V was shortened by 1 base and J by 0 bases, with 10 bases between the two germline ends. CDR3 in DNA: TGTGCCAGCAGCCAAGTCAGGTCAGTAGCCAAAAACATTCAGTACTTC. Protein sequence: CASSQVRSVAKNIQYF.

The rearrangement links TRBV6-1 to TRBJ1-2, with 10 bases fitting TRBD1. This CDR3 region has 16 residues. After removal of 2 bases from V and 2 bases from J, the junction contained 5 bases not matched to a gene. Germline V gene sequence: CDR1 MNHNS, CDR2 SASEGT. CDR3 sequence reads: CASSERGTGVNYGYTF. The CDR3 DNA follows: TGTGCCAGCAGTGAAAGGGGGACAGGGGTAAACTATGGCTACACCTTC.

The CDR3 coding sequence is TGTGCCACCAGTGATTCGCTGCGGGGGAGCTCCTACAATGAGCAGTTCTTC. The encoded protein is CATSDSLRGSSYNEQFF. The V gene is TRBV24-1, the J gene TRBJ2-1, with TRBD2 identical over 7 bases. The CDR3 consists of 17 residues. V was clipped by 2 bases and J by 0 bases; unmatched bases: 6. Germline assignment: CDR1 KGHDR and CDR2 SFDVKD.

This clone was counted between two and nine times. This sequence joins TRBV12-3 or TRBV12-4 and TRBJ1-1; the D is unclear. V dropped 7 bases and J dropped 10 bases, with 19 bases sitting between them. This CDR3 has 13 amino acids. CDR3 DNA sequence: TGTGCCAGCACCATGACAAGGGCGGGAGGAGCTTTCTTT. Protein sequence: CASTMTRAGGAFF.

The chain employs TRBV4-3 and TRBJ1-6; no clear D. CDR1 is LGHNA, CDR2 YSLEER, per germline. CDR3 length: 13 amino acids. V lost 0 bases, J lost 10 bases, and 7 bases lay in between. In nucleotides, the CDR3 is TGCGCCAGCAGCCAAGATCTTCGGTCACCCCTCCACTTT. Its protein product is CASSQDLRSPLHF.

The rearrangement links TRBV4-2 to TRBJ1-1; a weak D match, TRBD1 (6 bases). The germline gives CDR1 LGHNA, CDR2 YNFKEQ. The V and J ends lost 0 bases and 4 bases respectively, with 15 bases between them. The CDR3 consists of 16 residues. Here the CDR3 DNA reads TGTGCCAGCAGCCAAGACCAGAGGGGGGGGACCACTGAAGCTTTCTTT. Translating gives CASSQDQRGGTTEAFF.